Presented here are 32 T cell receptor beta chains from one specimen sequenced in a study of early T cells in non-severe SARS-CoV-2 infection. Using its own MiXCR run on the 5' RACE reads, TCRdb lists one record per CDR3 protein. The repertoire holds some 80,000 distinct CDR3 sequences, with roughly an eighth as singletons. The sample comprised whole blood. The receptors originated from an adult who was a healthcare worker with PCR-confirmed SARS-CoV-2 infection or an uninfected control (not recorded which).

Only a few counts were recorded for this clonotype. This chain links TRBV5-1 with TRBJ2-1, with TRBD1 matching over 9 bases. Germline CDR1 reads SGHRS; CDR2 reads YFSETQ. This CDR3 has 14 residues. V gave up 2 bases and J gave up 8 bases; unmatched junction bases: 5. The CDR3 DNA follows: TGCGCCAGCAGCTTTGGACAGGGGATCCATGAGCAGTTCTTC. Encoded protein: CASSFGQGIHEQFF.

This clonotype has at least ten counts. This chain joins TRBV11-2 and TRBJ2-1; D may be TRBD1 (6 bases). The germline V gene has CDR1 SGHAT and CDR2 FQNNGV. CDR3 length equals 15 residues. Trimming stripped 3 bases from V and 2 bases from J, with 11 bases between. The DNA of the CDR3 is TGTGCCAGCAGCTTGGCCGGGACAACCTACAATGAGCAGTTCTTC. Residues: CASSLAGTTYNEQFF.

In the case of this clonotype: This clone may be a read error of a much larger clone one base away. V is TRBV5-1 and J is TRBJ1-1, with D perhaps TRBD1 (5 bases). The germline gives CDR1 SGHRS, CDR2 YFSETQ. CDR3 size: 13 residues. This CDR3 is CARSLVSGSEAFF. The CDR3 region has the DNA TGCGCCCGCAGCTTGGTTTCAGGGAGTGAAGCTTTCTTT.

This sequence joins TRBV6-5 and TRBJ2-3, with 10 bases fitting TRBD2. V gave up 5 bases and J gave up 4 bases; unmatched junction bases: 6. Germline values: CDR1 MNHEY, CDR2 SVGAGI. The length of the CDR3 is 15 residues. DNA of the CDR3: TGTGCCAGCAGTCAGCGGGGGGGCGGGGCAGATACGCAGTATTTT. As protein: CASSQRGGGADTQYF.

This clonotype was seen ten or more times. The V and J genes are TRBV11-1 and TRBJ2-1; no clear D. CDR1 and CDR2 (germline): SGHAT, FQDESV (reference sequence). Trimming removed 0 bases at V and 12 bases at J, with 12 bases between. There are 13 residues in the CDR3. The CDR3 coding sequence is TGTGCCAGCAGCTTAGCGACCCTCAGCGTGCAGTTCTTC. It specifies CASSLATLSVQFF. The whole variable domain, filled in from reference TRBV11-1 and TRBJ2-1, reads EAEVAQSPRYKITEKSQAVAFWCDPISGHATLYWYRQILGQGPELLVQFQDESVVDDSQLPKDRFSAERLKGVDSTLKIQPAELGDSAMYLCASSLATLSVQFFGPGTRLTVL.

This clonotype was detected ten times or more. J is TRBJ2-3 and V is TRBV28; no clear D. Trimming took 2 bases from V and 2 from J, leaving 2 bases between them. Germline-derived CDR1 and CDR2 are MDHEN and SYDVKM. CDR3 size: 12 residues. CDR3 in amino acids: CASSLTTDTQYF. CDR3 in DNA: TGTGCCAGCAGTTTAACCACAGATACGCAGTATTTT.

The V and J genes are TRBV12-3 or TRBV12-4 and TRBJ2-7, with TRBD2 identical over 10 bases. V trimming: 5 bases; J trimming: 4 bases; junction bases outside the gene matches: 5. The CDR3 contains 14 residues. CDR3 sequence reads: CASSPTSGAYEQYF. The DNA for the CDR3 is TGTGCCAGCAGTCCCACTAGCGGGGCTTACGAGCAGTACTTC.

This clonotype was found many times. The chain recombines TRBV20-1 with TRBJ2-2, with 7 bases that match TRBD2. Germline CDR1 is DFQATT and CDR2 is SNEGSKA (reference sequence). The CDR3 length is 16 residues. Trimming at V came to 0 bases and at J to 2 bases, leaving 6 bases not matched to a gene. The CDR3 loop reads CSARDLAGVNTGELFF. In nucleotides, the CDR3 is TGCAGTGCTAGAGATCTTGCGGGGGTAAACACCGGGGAGCTGTTTTTT.

The V and J genes are TRBV9 and TRBJ1-5; no reliable D call. The CDR3 runs to 16 residues. V was pared by 4 bases and J by 1 base, with 15 bases between. Germline V lookup: CDR1 SGDLS, CDR2 YYNGEE. DNA for the CDR3: TGTGCCAGCAGCACCCGACAAGCGAGCAGCAATCAGCCCCAGCATTTT. Residues: CASSTRQASSNQPQHF.

In this sample, this clonotype turned up a few times. The chain employs TRBV7-2 and TRBJ1-1; D gene unclear. The V end was cut by 2 bases, the J end by 5 bases, with 12 bases between. There are 14 residues in the CDR3. Germline V gives CDR1 SGHTA, CDR2 FQGNSA. The CDR3 sequence is CASSLSRDTTEAFF. The DNA of the CDR3 is TGTGCCAGCAGCTTATCCCGGGATACGACTGAAGCTTTCTTT.

V is TRBV2 and J is TRBJ1-5; the D is unclear. The length of the CDR3 is 16 residues. In germline, CDR1 is SNHLY, CDR2 FYNNEI. Trimming took off 8 bases at V and 0 bases at J, with 17 bases between the two ends. CDR3 bases: TGTGCCAGCCGAGGGCTAGACGGGAATAGCAATCAGCCCCAGCATTTT. The encoded protein is CASRGLDGNSNQPQHF.

There are many counts of this clonotype. The chain is built from TRBV11-3 and TRBJ2-3; the match to TRBD2 covers 12 bases. Trimming took 5 bases from V and 1 from J; bases not matched to a gene: 4. The V gene's germline CDR1 is SGHNT and CDR2 YENEEA. The CDR3 covers 16 residues. CDR3 sequence: CASSPGTSGRTDTQYF. CDR3 DNA sequence: TGTGCCAGCAGCCCGGGGACTAGCGGGCGCACAGATACGCAGTATTTT.

This clonotype was observed many times. The rearrangement uses TRBV3-1 and TRBJ2-1; tentatively, D is TRBD1 (6 bases). The CDR3 extends over 15 amino acids. Trimming cost V 1 base and J 6 bases, with 13 bases left between them. Germline values: CDR1 LGHDT, CDR2 YNNKEL (reference sequence). The CDR3 spells CASSQGRGEGNEQFF. The CDR3 DNA reads TGTGCCAGCAGCCAAGGCAGGGGCGAGGGCAATGAGCAGTTCTTC.

This clonotype was seen many times. The chain combines TRBV18 with TRBJ2-7; a possible D gene is TRBD2 (6 bases). Looked up from germline, CDR1 is KGHSH and CDR2 is LQKENI. Between the trimmed V and J ends, which lost 3 bases and 6 bases, there was a span of 15 bases. This CDR3 is 14 amino acids long. The CDR3 nucleotides read TGTGCCAGCTCACCCACATGGGGGGAGACCGAGCAGTACTTC. Amino acid sequence: CASSPTWGETEQYF.

This clonotype was detected a few times. The chain carries TRBV3-1 and TRBJ1-2; D is unresolved. The CDR3 is made up of 12 amino acids. Germline loops: CDR1 LGHDT, CDR2 YNNKEL (reference sequence). V lost 2 bases to trimming and J lost 8 bases, with 9 bases between them. The CDR3 nucleotides read TGTGCCAGCAGCCAACAGGAATTGGGCTACACCTTC. This gives the protein CASSQQELGYTF.

This clonotype occurred a few times. DNA for the CDR3: TGCGCCAGCAGCGACAGTAACACTGAAGCTTTCTTT. Protein product: CASSDSNTEAFF. J is TRBJ1-1 and V is TRBV5-1; D perhaps matches TRBD1 (5 bases). Germline loops: CDR1 SGHRS, CDR2 YFSETQ. With 4 bases removed from V and 2 bases from J, the gap between germline ends came to 6 bases. CDR3 length equals 12 residues.

This clonotype was detected ten times or more. V is TRBV5-6 and J is TRBJ1-2; D not resolved. This CDR3 region has 13 residues. Trimming cost V 6 bases and J 5 bases, with 14 bases left between them. Germline values: CDR1 SGHDT, CDR2 YYEEEE. The CDR3, as DNA: TGTGCCAGCACTTCACACCGGGGATATGGCTACACCTTC. It is translated as CASTSHRGYGYTF.

This clonotype was observed a few times. V gene TRBV6-1 combines with J gene TRBJ1-2; no clear D. Per germline, CDR1 MNHNS and CDR2 SASEGT. There are 15 residues in the CDR3. The germline V and J ends were trimmed by 2 bases and 3 bases, with 13 bases remaining between them. The DNA for the CDR3 is TGTGCCAGCAGTGAACGGAGAGGGAAAGACTATGGCTACACCTTC. Its translation is CASSERRGKDYGYTF.

The chain uses TRBV9 and TRBJ2-7; 9 bases are a match to TRBD1. CDR3 length: 14 amino acids. Germline V gene data show CDR1 as SGDLS and CDR2 as YYNGEE. The J segment lost 3 bases and the V segment lost 0 bases, leaving 1 base of the junction unmatched. CDR3 nucleotides: TGTGCCAGCAGCGTAGGGACAGGGGTCTACGAGCAGTACTTC. Translation: CASSVGTGVYEQYF.

Only a few counts were recorded for this clonotype. The chain links TRBV6-5 to TRBJ1-1; D gene uncertain. Germline V CDR1 and CDR2: MNHEY, SVGAGI. CDR3 length: 15 residues. V was trimmed by 6 bases and J by 4 bases, leaving 18 bases between them. The DNA of the CDR3 is TGTGCCAGCAGCTTACTTGGTAGGATGGGCACTGAAGCTTTCTTT. Translated, it gives CASSLLGRMGTEAFF.

There are a few counts of this clonotype. The chain joins TRBV20-1 to TRBJ1-2; D is uncertain. Trimming pared 6 bases from V and 8 bases from J, leaving 7 bases between. The germline V gene has CDR1 DFQATT and CDR2 SNEGSKA (reference sequence). The CDR3 loop spans 9 amino acids. The CDR3 here is CSASPGYTF. Written as DNA, the CDR3 is TGCAGTGCGTCGCCCGGCTACACCTTC.

This clonotype was detected a few times. This rearrangement joins TRBV25-1 to TRBJ1-1; TRBD1 agrees at 7 bases. V was pared by 5 bases and J by 3 bases, with 9 bases of the junction left unmatched. Germline assignment: CDR1 MGHDK and CDR2 SYGVNS. The CDR3 spans 15 residues. CDR3 amino acids: CASSPWTGLYTEAFF. CDR3 nucleotide sequence: TGTGCCAGCAGTCCCTGGACAGGTCTCTACACTGAAGCTTTCTTT.

In its sample, this clonotype was seen many times. V usage is TRBV18 and J usage is TRBJ1-4; D is uncertain. Germline V gene data show CDR1 as KGHSH and CDR2 as LQKENI. V gave up 8 bases and J gave up 4 bases, with 11 bases separating them. The CDR3 is 13 amino acids. The CDR3 spells CASRQVLNEKLFF. Here the CDR3 DNA reads TGTGCCAGCAGGCAGGTCCTTAATGAAAAACTGTTTTTT. The full variable domain, completed using reference TRBV18 and TRBJ1-4, is NAGVMQNPRHLVRRRGQEARLRCSPMKGHSHVYWYRQLPEEGLKFMVYLQKENIIDESGMPKERFSAEFPKEGPSILRIQQVVRGDSAAYFCASRQVLNEKLFFGSGTQLSVL.

This clonotype was seen only a few times. V usage is TRBV18 and J usage is TRBJ1-2; D is possibly TRBD1 (5 bases). Germline lookup yields CDR1 KGHSH and CDR2 LQKENI. There are 14 residues in the CDR3. Trimming removed 2 bases from V and 1 base from J, with 8 bases in between. The CDR3 reads CASSPGRDNYGYTF. CDR3 sequence (DNA): TGTGCCAGCTCACCAGGCAGGGATAACTATGGCTACACCTTC.

In this sample, this clonotype turned up a few times. J is TRBJ2-1 and V is TRBV11-2; D possibly uses TRBD1 or TRBD2 (5 bases each). CDR1 is SGHAT and CDR2 is FQNNGV in the germline V gene. V was clipped by 1 base and J by 10 bases, with 14 bases between them. The CDR3 runs 14 residues. The CDR3 coding sequence is TGTGCCAGCAGCTTAGCAGGGACCTATTTCGAGCAGTTCTTC. This encodes CASSLAGTYFEQFF.

This clonotype was seen a few times. The rearrangement links TRBV29-1 to TRBJ1-2, with 10 bases matching TRBD1. Trimming cost V 8 bases and J 4 bases; bases outside gene matches: 4. Germline-derived CDR1 and CDR2 are SQVTM and ANQGSEA. The CDR3 is 12 amino acids. The CDR3 sequence is CSTWDRGYGYTF. The CDR3 DNA is TGCAGCACCTGGGACAGGGGCTATGGCTACACCTTC. Using reference TRBV29-1 and TRBJ1-2 for the parts outside the CDR3, the full variable domain is SAVISQKPSRDICQRGTSLTIQCQVDSQVTMMFWYRQQPGQSLTLIATANQGSEATYESGFVIDKFPISRPNLTFSTLTVSNMSPEDSSIYLCSTWDRGYGYTFGSGTRLTVV.

This clonotype was seen at least ten times. This rearrangement joins TRBV7-9 to TRBJ1-1; the match to TRBD1 covers 7 bases. Germline assignment: CDR1 SEHNR and CDR2 FQNEAQ (reference sequence). The CDR3 runs 12 residues. V lost 3 bases to trimming and J lost 7 bases; unmatched junction nucleotides: 2. The DNA of the CDR3 is TGTGCCAGCAGCTTGGGACAGTTTGAAGCTTTCTTT. Residues: CASSLGQFEAFF.

This clonotype was detected only a few times. J is TRBJ2-1 and V is TRBV6-1; tentative D call: TRBD2 (5 bases). The CDR3 is 19 residues long. The ends were cut back, 1 base at V and 4 bases at J, with 23 bases in the middle. Germline assignment: CDR1 MNHNS and CDR2 SASEGT. The CDR3 DNA follows: TGTGCCAGCAGTGAAGTTCCCTATGTAGAGCGGCGGCCTTACAATGAGCAGTTCTTC. Translation: CASSEVPYVERRPYNEQFF.

The chain carries TRBV11-2 and TRBJ1-4, with unresolved D. The germline V and J ends were trimmed by 1 base and 3 bases, with 9 bases remaining between them. CDR3 length: 15 amino acids. Looked up from germline, CDR1 is SGHAT and CDR2 is FQNNGV. CDR3 sequence reads: CASSLGLRANEKLFF. DNA of the CDR3: TGTGCCAGCAGCTTAGGACTCCGGGCTAATGAAAAACTGTTTTTT.

This clonotype was seen many times. The CDR3 spells CASGLVSTNEKLFF. The CDR3 nucleotides read TGTGCTAGTGGTTTGGTATCTACGAATGAAAAACTGTTTTTT. The gene calls are TRBV12-5 and TRBJ1-4; D remains ambiguous. V was shortened by 0 bases and J by 5 bases, with 7 bases between the two germline ends. This CDR3 has 14 residues. The V gene's germline CDR1 is LGHNT and CDR2 FRNRAP.

This clonotype was seen a few times. The V and J genes are TRBV29-1 and TRBJ2-1, with D possibly matching TRBD1 (5 bases). Per the germline V gene, CDR1 is SQVTM and CDR2 is ANQGSEA. With 4 bases removed from V and 5 bases from J, the gap between germline ends came to 21 bases. The CDR3 is 16 amino acids. The CDR3 here is CSVGGASEHYNNEQFF. DNA of the CDR3: TGCAGCGTTGGTGGGGCCTCGGAACACTACAACAATGAGCAGTTCTTC.

The rearrangement links TRBV5-4 to TRBJ2-7; D is undetermined. Trimming pared 4 bases from V and 2 bases from J, leaving 13 bases between. The CDR3 contains 14 residues. Germline V gene lookup returns CDR1 SGHNT and CDR2 YYREEE (reference sequence). The CDR3: CASSPDSSPYEQYF. DNA of the CDR3: TGTGCCAGCAGCCCCGACTCGTCCCCCTACGAGCAGTACTTC.